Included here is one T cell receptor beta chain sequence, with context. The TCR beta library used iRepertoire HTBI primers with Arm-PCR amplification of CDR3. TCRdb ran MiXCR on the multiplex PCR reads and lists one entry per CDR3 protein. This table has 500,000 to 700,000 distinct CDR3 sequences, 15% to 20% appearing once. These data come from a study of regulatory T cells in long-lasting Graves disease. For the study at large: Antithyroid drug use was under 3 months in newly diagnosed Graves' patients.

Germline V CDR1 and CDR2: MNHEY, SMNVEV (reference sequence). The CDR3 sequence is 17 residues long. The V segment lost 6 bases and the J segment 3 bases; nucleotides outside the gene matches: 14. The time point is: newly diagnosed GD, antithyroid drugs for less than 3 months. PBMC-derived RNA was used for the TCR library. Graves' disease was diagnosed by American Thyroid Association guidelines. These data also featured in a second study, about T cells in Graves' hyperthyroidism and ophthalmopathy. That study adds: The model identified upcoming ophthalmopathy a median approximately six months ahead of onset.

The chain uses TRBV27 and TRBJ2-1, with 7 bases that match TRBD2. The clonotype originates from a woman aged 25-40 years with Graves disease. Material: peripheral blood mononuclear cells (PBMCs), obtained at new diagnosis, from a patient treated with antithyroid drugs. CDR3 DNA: TGTGCCAGCAGCTCCCTCCCGCTAGCGGCGGTCTACAATGAGCAGTTCTTC. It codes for CASSSLPLAAVYNEQFF.